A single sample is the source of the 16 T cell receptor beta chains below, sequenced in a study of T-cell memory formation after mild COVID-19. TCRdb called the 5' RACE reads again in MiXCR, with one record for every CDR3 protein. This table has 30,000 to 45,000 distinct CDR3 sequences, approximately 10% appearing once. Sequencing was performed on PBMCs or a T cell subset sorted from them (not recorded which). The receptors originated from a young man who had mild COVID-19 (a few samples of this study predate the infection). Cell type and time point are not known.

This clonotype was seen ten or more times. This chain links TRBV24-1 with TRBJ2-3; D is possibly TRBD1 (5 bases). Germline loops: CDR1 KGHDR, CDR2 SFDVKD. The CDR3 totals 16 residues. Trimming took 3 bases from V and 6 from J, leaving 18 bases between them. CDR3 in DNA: TGTGCCACCAGTGATGCCCAGGGCACTTTAGGGGATACGCAGTATTTT. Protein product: CATSDAQGTLGDTQYF.

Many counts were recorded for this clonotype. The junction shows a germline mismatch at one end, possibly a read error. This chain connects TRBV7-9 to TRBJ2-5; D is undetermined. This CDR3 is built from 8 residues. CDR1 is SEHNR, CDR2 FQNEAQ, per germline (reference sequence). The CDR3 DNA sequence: TGTGCCAGCAGCCCTAGGCACTTC. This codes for CASSPRHF.

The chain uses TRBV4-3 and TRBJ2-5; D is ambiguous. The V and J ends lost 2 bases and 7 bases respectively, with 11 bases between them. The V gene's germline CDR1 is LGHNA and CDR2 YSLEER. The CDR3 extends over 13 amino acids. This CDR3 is CASSQQTLGTQYF. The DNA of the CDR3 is TGCGCCAGCAGCCAACAGACACTTGGGACCCAGTACTTC.

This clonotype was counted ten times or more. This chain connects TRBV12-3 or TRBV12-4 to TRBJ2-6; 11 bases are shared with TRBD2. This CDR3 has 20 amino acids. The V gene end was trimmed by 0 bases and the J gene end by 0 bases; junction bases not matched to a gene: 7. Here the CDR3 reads CASSLALRGLADSGANVLTF. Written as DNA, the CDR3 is TGTGCCAGCAGTTTAGCGCTAAGGGGACTAGCGGACTCTGGGGCCAACGTCCTGACTTTC.

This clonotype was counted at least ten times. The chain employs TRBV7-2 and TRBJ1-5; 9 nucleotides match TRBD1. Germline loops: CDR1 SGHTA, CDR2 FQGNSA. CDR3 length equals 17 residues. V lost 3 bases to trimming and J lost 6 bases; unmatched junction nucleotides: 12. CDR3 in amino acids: CASSLGGTGSVGQPQHF. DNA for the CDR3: TGTGCCAGCAGCTTGGGGGGGACAGGGTCCGTCGGTCAGCCCCAGCATTTT. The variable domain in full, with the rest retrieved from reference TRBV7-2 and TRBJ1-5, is GAGVSQSPSNKVTEKGKDVELRCDPISGHTALYWYRQSLGQGLEFLIYFQGNSAPDKSGLPSDRFSAERTGGSVSTLTIQRTQQEDSAVYLCASSLGGTGSVGQPQHFGDGTRLSIL.

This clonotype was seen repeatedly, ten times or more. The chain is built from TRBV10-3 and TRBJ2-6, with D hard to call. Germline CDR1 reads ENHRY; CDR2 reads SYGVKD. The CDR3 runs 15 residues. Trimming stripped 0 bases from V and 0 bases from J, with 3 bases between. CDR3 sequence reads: CAISESSSGANVLTF. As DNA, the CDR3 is TGTGCCATCAGTGAGTCCAGCTCTGGGGCCAACGTCCTGACTTTC.

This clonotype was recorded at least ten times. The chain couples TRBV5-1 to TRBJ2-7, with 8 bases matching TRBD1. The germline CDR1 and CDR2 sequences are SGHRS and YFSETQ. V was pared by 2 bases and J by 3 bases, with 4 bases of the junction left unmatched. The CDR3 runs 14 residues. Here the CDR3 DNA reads TGCGCCAGCAGCTTACAGGGGGGTATCTACGAGCAGTACTTC. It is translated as CASSLQGGIYEQYF.

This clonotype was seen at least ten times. CDR3 protein: CASSLDVSGELFF. The CDR3 DNA reads TGCGCCAGCAGCTTGGACGTCTCCGGGGAGCTGTTTTTT. The V call is TRBV5-1, the J call TRBJ2-2; D unresolved. Trimming shortened V by 0 bases and J by 6 bases, and 6 bases separated the two germline ends. The V gene's germline CDR1 is SGHRS and CDR2 YFSETQ. This CDR3 is built from 13 residues.

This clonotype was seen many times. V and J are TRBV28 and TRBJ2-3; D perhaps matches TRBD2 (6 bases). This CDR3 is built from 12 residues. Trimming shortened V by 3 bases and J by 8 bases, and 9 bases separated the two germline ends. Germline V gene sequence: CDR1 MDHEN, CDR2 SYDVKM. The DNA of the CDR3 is TGTGCCAGCAGTTTGGGGGGTCCTACGCAGTATTTT. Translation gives CASSLGGPTQYF.

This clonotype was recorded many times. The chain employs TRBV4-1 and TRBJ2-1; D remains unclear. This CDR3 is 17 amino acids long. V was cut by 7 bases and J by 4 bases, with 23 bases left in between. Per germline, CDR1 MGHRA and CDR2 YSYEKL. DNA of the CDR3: TGCGCCAGCACTTTCCAGGTCGGTATGACGACGTACAATGAGCAGTTCTTC. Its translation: CASTFQVGMTTYNEQFF.

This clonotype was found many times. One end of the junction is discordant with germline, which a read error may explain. CDR3 sequence reads: CASSSGTGWYETQYF. For the CDR3, the DNA is TGTGCTAGCAGCTCCGGGACAGGGTGGTACGAGACCCAGTACTTC. The chain recombines TRBV7-7 with TRBJ2-5; 9 positions agree with TRBD1. CDR3 length: 15 residues. From germline, CDR1 is SSHAT and CDR2 FNYEAQ (reference sequence). The whole variable domain, remainder taken from reference TRBV7-7 and TRBJ2-5, is GAGVSQSPRYKVTKRGQDVTLRCDPISSHATLYWYQQALGQGPEFLTYFNYEAQPDKSGLPSDRFSAERPEGSISTLTIQRTEQRDSAMYRCASSSGTGWYETQYFGPGTRLLVL.

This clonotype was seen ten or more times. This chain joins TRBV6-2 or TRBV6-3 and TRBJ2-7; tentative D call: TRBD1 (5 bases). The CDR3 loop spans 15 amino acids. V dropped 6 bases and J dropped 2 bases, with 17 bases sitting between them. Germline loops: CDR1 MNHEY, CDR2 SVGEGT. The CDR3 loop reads CASSFQDGATYEQYV. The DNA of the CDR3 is TGTGCCAGCAGCTTTCAGGATGGGGCTACCTACGAGCAGTACGTC.

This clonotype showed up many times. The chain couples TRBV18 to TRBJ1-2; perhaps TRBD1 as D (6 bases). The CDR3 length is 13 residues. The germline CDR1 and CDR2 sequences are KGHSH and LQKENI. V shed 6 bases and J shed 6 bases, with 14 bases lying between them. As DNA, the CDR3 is TGTGCCAGCTCCCCAAGGCCAGGGGATGGCTACACCTTC. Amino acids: CASSPRPGDGYTF.

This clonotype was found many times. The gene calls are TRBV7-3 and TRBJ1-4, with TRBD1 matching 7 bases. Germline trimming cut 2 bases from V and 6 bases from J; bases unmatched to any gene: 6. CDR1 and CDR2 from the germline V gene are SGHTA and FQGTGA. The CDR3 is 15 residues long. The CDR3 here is CASSLLTGEDEKLFF. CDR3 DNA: TGTGCCAGCAGCTTACTCACAGGGGAGGATGAAAAACTGTTTTTT.

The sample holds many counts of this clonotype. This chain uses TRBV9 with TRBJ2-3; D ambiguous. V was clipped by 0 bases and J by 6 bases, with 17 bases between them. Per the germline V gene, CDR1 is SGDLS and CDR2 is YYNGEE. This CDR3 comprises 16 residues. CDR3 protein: CASSVAPQGPRDTQYF. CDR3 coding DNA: TGTGCCAGCAGCGTAGCCCCCCAAGGGCCGAGGGATACGCAGTATTTT.

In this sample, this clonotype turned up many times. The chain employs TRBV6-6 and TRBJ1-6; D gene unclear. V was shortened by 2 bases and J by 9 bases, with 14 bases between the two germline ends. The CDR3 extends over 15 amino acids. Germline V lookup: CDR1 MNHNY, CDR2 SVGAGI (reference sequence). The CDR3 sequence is CASSYNDPGSSPLHF. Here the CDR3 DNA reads TGTGCCAGCAGTTACAATGATCCAGGCTCTTCACCCCTCCACTTT.